This T cell receptor (beta chain) came from a study of shared clonotypes between healthy human individuals. Study-level results: Clonotypes which were not shared had lower generation probabilities than clonotypes that all four donors shared.

This clone was seen a single time. Its antigen is not identified. CDR1 is SGHVS and CDR2 is FNYEAQ in the germline V gene. This CDR3 is built from 12 residues. V lost 3 bases and J 7 bases, leaving 8 bases between the germline ends. Assay execution proceeded at the deep level. The input for sorted-subset replicate PCRs was around 0.2 ug DNA, some 30,000 T cell genomes. The repertoire was sequenced with immunoSEQ multiplex PCR; TCRdb's copy has only in-frame clones and lacks some. In the table there are millions of clones, approximately 95% of which are singletons. The origin of this receptor is a man between 18 and 29 years old in good health. Sample: naive CD4+ T cells sorted from blood. As for subset: CD45RA+ positively selected. This chain joins TRBV7-6 and TRBJ2-3; D call uncertain. The CDR3 DNA reads as TGTGCCAGCAGCTTTGAAGCGAATACGCAGTATTTT. Translated: CASSFEANTQYF.